This TCR beta chain appears in the sequencing data of a study of T cell clonality in common variable immunodeficiency. Method: immunoSEQ multiplex PCR; TCRdb's copy keeps in-frame clones and lacks some. Found here are around 32,000 clones, no singletons; the ten largest cover roughly 5.6%. The CDR3 runs to 16 residues. V was clipped by 4 bases and J by 8 bases, with 21 bases between them. Germline V gene data show CDR1 as LNHDA and CDR2 as SQIVND (reference sequence). Notes on the study in general: Fewer deletions and N-nucleotide insertions were reportedly seen in common variable immunodeficiency TCR beta sequences.

This clone was counted a few times. Its antigen is unknown. Read coverage stops 3 residues before the CDR3 terminus; the germline J gene supplies the remainder. This clonotype was sampled from a human donor with common variable immunodeficiency. This chain connects TRBV19 to TRBJ2-1, with D possibly being TRBD2 (6 bases). The material sequenced was peripheral blood mononuclear cells. CDR3 residues: CASSTPAGRGTDEQFF. CDR3 DNA (partial): TGTGCCAGTAGTACGCCTGCTGGGCGGGGTACGGATGAG.